The 7 T cell receptor beta chains below all came from one sample that was sequenced in a study of regulatory T cells in long-lasting Graves disease. Documented time point: persistent/refractory GD, antithyroid drugs over 5 years with positive TRAb. Extracted PBMC RNA gave rise to the TCR library. Construction of the TCR beta libraries employed iRepertoire HTBI primers in conjunction with Arm-PCR of CDR3 regions. TCRdb itself ran the multiplex PCR reads through MiXCR, one entry per CDR3 protein. The sample has 500,000 to 700,000 distinct CDR3 sequences, roughly 30% seen once. Material: peripheral blood mononuclear cells (PBMCs), obtained when the disease was refractory, from a patient treated with antithyroid drugs. The receptors were gathered from a female donor with Graves disease.

This clonotype was observed at least ten times. The chain has TRBV7-3 and TRBJ1-1; D unresolved. Trimming left V 5 bases short and J 1 base short, with 8 bases between. Germline CDR1 reads SGHTA; CDR2 reads FQGTGA. This CDR3 comprises 13 residues. The CDR3 reads CASSQSRNTEAFF. CDR3 DNA sequence: TGTGCCAGCAGCCAAAGCCGGAACACTGAAGCTTTCTTT. The full variable domain, in which reference TRBV7-3 and TRBJ1-1 provide the parts outside the CDR3, is GAGVSQTPSNKVTEKGKYVELRCDPISGHTALYWYRQSLGQGPEFLIYFQGTGAADDSGLPNDRFFAVRPEGSVSTLKIQRTERGDSAVYLCASSQSRNTEAFFGQGTRLTVV.

The sample holds a few counts of this clonotype. The chain is built from TRBV11-2 and TRBJ2-3; the match to TRBD2 covers 8 bases. Germline CDR1 and CDR2: SGHAT and FQNNGV. V lost 5 bases and J lost 4; bases outside the gene matches: 17. The CDR3 totals 18 residues. CDR3 residues: CASSTKPSGLDRADTQYF. For the CDR3, the DNA is TGTGCCAGCAGCACAAAACCTAGCGGGCTTGACCGCGCAGATACGCAGTATTTT.

The chain has TRBV20-1 and TRBJ2-2; 7 bases line up with TRBD2. The J segment lost 6 bases and the V segment lost 6 bases, leaving 10 bases of the junction unmatched. Per germline, CDR1 DFQATT and CDR2 SNEGSKA (reference sequence). CDR3 length: 14 residues. CDR3 residues: CSARGGSKSGELFF. In DNA form, the CDR3 reads TGCAGTGCAAGGGGCGGGAGTAAATCCGGGGAGCTGTTTTTT.

This chain uses TRBV7-9 with TRBJ1-2, with unresolved D. V lost 3 bases to trimming and J lost 3 bases, with 8 bases between them. The CDR3 runs 13 residues. Germline-derived CDR1 and CDR2 are SEHNR and FQNEAQ (reference sequence). This CDR3 reads CASSFSTDYGYTF. The CDR3 coding sequence is TGTGCCAGCAGCTTCTCTACCGACTATGGCTACACCTTC. Filled out from reference TRBV7-9 and TRBJ1-2, the complete variable domain reads DTGVSQNPRHKITKRGQNVTFRCDPISEHNRLYWYRQTLGQGPEFLTYFQNEAQLEKSRLLSDRFSAERPKGSFSTLEIQRTEQGDSAMYLCASSFSTDYGYTFGSGTRLTVV.

This clonotype has a count of ten or more. This chain joins TRBV27 and TRBJ1-5; tentative D call: TRBD1 (6 bases). The V gene's germline CDR1 is MNHEY and CDR2 SMNVEV (reference sequence). The CDR3 is made up of 17 amino acids. Trimming stripped 0 bases from V and 2 bases from J, with 14 bases between. The CDR3 DNA reads as TGTGCCAGCAGTTTATCCAGACAGGAAAGAGGCAATCAGCCCCAGCATTTT. This gives the protein CASSLSRQERGNQPQHF.

In this sample, this clonotype turned up a few times. The chain recombines TRBV29-1 with TRBJ1-2; 8 bases fit TRBD1. CDR1 is SQVTM and CDR2 is ANQGSEA in the germline V gene. Trimming cost V 0 bases and J 7 bases; bases outside gene matches: 10. This CDR3 region has 15 residues. CDR3 sequence: CSVEDAHGTGGGYTF. Written as DNA, the CDR3 is TGCAGCGTTGAAGATGCACATGGGACAGGTGGTGGCTACACCTTC.

This clonotype has a handful of counts. This chain uses TRBV2 with TRBJ1-1, with 7 bases matching TRBD1. The CDR3 has 14 amino acids. Per germline, CDR1 SNHLY and CDR2 FYNNEI. Losses at the gene ends were 5 bases for V and 3 bases for J; bases not matched to a gene: 6. CDR3 nucleotides: TGTGCCAGCAGTCCCAGGGGGAGGTACACTGAAGCTTTCTTT. Translating it yields CASSPRGRYTEAFF.